Each of the 30 T cell receptor beta chains below was sequenced from the same sample in a study of T cell responses to AZD1222 COVID-19 vaccine. Profiling relied on immunoSEQ multiplex PCR, and the TCRdb table lists in-frame clones only, not all of them. Here the sample spans approximately 200,000 clones, less than 95% being singletons. Material: peripheral blood, obtained 28 days after the second dose of the MenACWY control vaccine. These receptors were obtained from an adult who received the MenACWY meningococcal vaccine as a control.

The chain links TRBV28 to TRBJ1-1; D possibly corresponds to TRBD1 (6 bases). Germline loops: CDR1 MDHEN, CDR2 SYDVKM. V was trimmed by 3 bases and J by 0 bases, leaving 11 bases between them. CDR3 length: 15 amino acids. The CDR3, as DNA: TGTGCCAGCAGTTTGGGGGGCACAGTGAACACTGAAGCTTTCTTT. This encodes CASSLGGTVNTEAFF.

The genes are TRBV5-6 and TRBJ2-4; D remains ambiguous. Germline V lookup: CDR1 SGHDT, CDR2 YYEEEE. The V end was cut by 4 bases, the J end by 0 bases, with 8 bases between. This CDR3 spans 14 amino acids. The CDR3 coding sequence is TGTGCCAGCAGCCCCTGGATAGCCAAAAACATTCAGTACTTC. Protein sequence: CASSPWIAKNIQYF.

J is TRBJ1-2 and V is TRBV4-2, with D perhaps TRBD1 (6 bases). The V and J ends lost 0 bases and 8 bases respectively, with 13 bases between them. CDR1 and CDR2 from the germline V gene are LGHNA and YNFKEQ. This CDR3 has 14 residues. The CDR3, as DNA: TGTGCCAGCAGCCAAGAAGGGGGAGGGCAGGGCTACACCTTC. Its translation is CASSQEGGGQGYTF.

V and J are TRBV11-1 and TRBJ2-7, with D possibly TRBD1 on 6 matching bases. V lost 3 bases and J lost 0, with 9 bases in between. The germline V gene has CDR1 SGHAT and CDR2 FQDESV (reference sequence). The CDR3 length is 14 residues. DNA for the CDR3: TGTGCCAGCAGCTTGGGGACACACTCCTACGAGCAGTACTTC. Its translation: CASSLGTHSYEQYF.

The V gene is TRBV7-2, the J gene TRBJ2-3; 10 nucleotides agree with TRBD2. The ends lost 0 bases at V and 6 bases at J; junction bases unmatched: 6. The CDR3 covers 16 residues. Germline CDR1 and CDR2: SGHTA and FQGNSA. Written as DNA, the CDR3 is TGTGCCAGCAGCTTAGCCCAGCGGGGGGGTTGGGATACGCAGTATTTT. It encodes CASSLAQRGGWDTQYF. The entire variable domain, with the rest obtained from reference TRBV7-2 and TRBJ2-3, is as follows: GAGVSQSPSNKVTEKGKDVELRCDPISGHTALYWYRQSLGQGLEFLIYFQGNSAPDKSGLPSDRFSAERTGGSVSTLTIQRTQQEDSAVYLCASSLAQRGGWDTQYFGPGTRLTVL.

This clone has just one count. The V call is TRBV7-9, the J call TRBJ1-2; D is perhaps TRBD1 (5 bases). Per germline, CDR1 SEHNR and CDR2 FQNEAQ (reference sequence). Trimming shortened V by 6 bases and J by 1 base, and 12 bases separated the two germline ends. This CDR3 contains 14 residues. Here the CDR3 reads CASRAGAVNYGYTF. CDR3 nucleotide sequence: TGTGCCAGCAGGGCCGGGGCGGTTAACTATGGCTACACCTTC.

The chain couples TRBV9 to TRBJ2-2; D call uncertain. The V and J ends lost 0 bases and 6 bases respectively, with 15 bases between them. This CDR3 is built from 16 residues. Germline V gene lookup returns CDR1 SGDLS and CDR2 YYNGEE. The DNA of the CDR3 is TGTGCCAGCAGCGTAGGTTGGCGGTTGGATGCCGGGGAGCTGTTTTTT. This gives the protein CASSVGWRLDAGELFF. Supplemented by reference TRBV9 and TRBJ2-2, the full variable domain reads DSGVTQTPKHLITATGQRVTLRCSPRSGDLSVYWYQQSLDQGLQFLIQYYNGEERAKGNILERFSAQQFPDLHSELNLSSLELGDSALYFCASSVGWRLDAGELFFGEGSRLTVL.

The table lists this clone with a count of one. J is TRBJ2-7 and V is TRBV9; D may correspond to TRBD1 or TRBD2 (5 bases each). CDR1 and CDR2 from the germline V gene are SGDLS and YYNGEE. The CDR3 is made up of 16 amino acids. V dropped 0 bases and J dropped 4 bases, with 17 bases sitting between them. The CDR3 here is CASSVERDPIRYEQYF. As DNA, the CDR3 is TGTGCCAGCAGCGTAGAGAGGGACCCTATTCGTTACGAGCAGTACTTC.

V and J are TRBV28 and TRBJ1-6; D remains unclear. The CDR3 is made up of 14 amino acids. Germline assignment: CDR1 MDHEN and CDR2 SYDVKM. V lost 6 bases and J 4 bases, leaving 10 bases between the germline ends. CDR3 amino acids: CASRDSSYNSPLHF. CDR3 bases: TGTGCCAGCAGGGATTCGAGTTATAATTCACCCCTCCACTTT.

The V and J genes are TRBV27 and TRBJ1-5; perhaps TRBD1 as D (5 bases). Germline V gene sequence: CDR1 MNHEY, CDR2 SMNVEV (reference sequence). The CDR3 has 14 residues. Trimming stripped 2 bases from V and 6 bases from J, with 11 bases between. The CDR3 bases are TGTGCCAGCAGTTTACGGGGGTACGGTCAGCCCCAGCATTTT. Protein sequence: CASSLRGYGQPQHF.

In its sample, this clone was seen once. The chain joins TRBV3-1 (or the pseudogene TRBV3-2) to TRBJ2-7, with 7 bases fitting TRBD2. This CDR3 spans 16 amino acids. Unmatched junction bases numbered 10, after V lost 1 base and J lost 4 bases. Germline V gives CDR1 LGHDT, CDR2 YNNKEL (reference sequence). In nucleotides, the CDR3 is TGTGCCAGCAGCCAAGCAGCAGCGGGATCCCTATACGAGCAGTACTTC. This encodes CASSQAAAGSLYEQYF.

The V call is TRBV11-1, the J call TRBJ1-5; D unresolved. Trimming removed 2 bases from V and 0 bases from J, with 11 bases in between. The CDR3 covers 16 residues. Germline V gives CDR1 SGHAT, CDR2 FQDESV (reference sequence). The CDR3 sequence is CASSLRHRNSNQPQHF. As DNA, the CDR3 is TGTGCCAGCAGCTTAAGGCACAGAAATAGCAATCAGCCCCAGCATTTT. The full variable domain, its missing parts supplied by reference TRBV11-1 and TRBJ1-5, is EAEVAQSPRYKITEKSQAVAFWCDPISGHATLYWYRQILGQGPELLVQFQDESVVDDSQLPKDRFSAERLKGVDSTLKIQPAELGDSAMYLCASSLRHRNSNQPQHFGDGTRLSIL.

The chain carries TRBV4-1 and TRBJ1-1; D is perhaps TRBD1 (5 bases). There are 14 residues in the CDR3. Germline loops: CDR1 MGHRA, CDR2 YSYEKL. The V and J ends lost 8 bases and 1 base respectively, with 14 bases between them. The CDR3 here is CASYSGEENTEAFF. The CDR3 DNA reads as TGCGCCAGCTACTCGGGGGAGGAGAACACTGAAGCTTTCTTT.

This clone has just one count. One junction end does not reproduce the germline sequence, and a read error may be involved. This sequence joins TRBV7-7 and TRBJ2-5; the D is unclear. Germline values: CDR1 SSHAT, CDR2 FNYEAQ (reference sequence). This CDR3 spans 13 amino acids. CDR3 coding DNA: TGTGCTAGCAGCACTGTCACCCAAGAGACCCAGTACTTC. This translates into CASSTVTQETQYF.

The rearrangement links TRBV6-6 to TRBJ2-7; D tentatively fits TRBD1 or TRBD2 (6 bases each). Germline CDR1 reads MNHNY; CDR2 reads SVGAGI (reference sequence). Trimming stripped 2 bases from V and 3 bases from J, with 14 bases between. There are 15 residues in the CDR3. Here the CDR3 reads CASSYPTGGNYEQYF. CDR3 sequence (DNA): TGTGCCAGCAGTTACCCCACCGGGGGCAACTACGAGCAGTACTTC.

A note on this clone: One junction end does not reproduce the germline sequence, and a read error may be involved. The V gene is TRBV6-1, the J gene TRBJ2-1; D tentatively fits TRBD1 or TRBD2 (5 bases each). The CDR3 loop spans 14 amino acids. CDR1 is MNHNS and CDR2 is SASEGT in the germline V gene. DNA for the CDR3: TGTGCCAGCAGCGAAGTTTCGTGGGGGAATGAGCAGTTCTTC. It translates to CASSEVSWGNEQFF.

The chain links TRBV11-2 to TRBJ2-2; D call uncertain. Per the germline V gene, CDR1 is SGHAT and CDR2 is FQNNGV. The CDR3 contains 13 residues. Trimming pared 0 bases from V and 7 bases from J, leaving 6 bases between. In nucleotides, the CDR3 is TGTGCCAGCAGCTTAGATCAGATCGGGGAGCTGTTTTTT. This sequence encodes CASSLDQIGELFF.

The chain has TRBV19 and TRBJ1-5; D ambiguous. This CDR3 is built from 13 residues. The V end was cut by 0 bases, the J end by 6 bases, with 6 bases between. Per the germline V gene, CDR1 is LNHDA and CDR2 is SQIVND (reference sequence). CDR3 DNA sequence: TGTGCCAGTAGTATAGAGGATGTTCAGCCCCAGCATTTT. This encodes CASSIEDVQPQHF.

The V gene is TRBV6-5, the J gene TRBJ2-5; D uncertain. The CDR3 is made up of 13 amino acids. V shed 7 bases and J shed 1 base, with 10 bases lying between them. Germline V gene sequence: CDR1 MNHEY, CDR2 SVGAGI. CDR3 amino acids: CASMARPQETQYF. The CDR3, as DNA: TGTGCCAGCATGGCCCGCCCCCAAGAGACCCAGTACTTC.

This clone occurred a few times. The sample has other DNA sequences that encode this CDR3 too. V gene TRBV28 combines with J gene TRBJ2-7; D gene unclear. This CDR3 spans 10 amino acids. Trimming pared 6 bases from V and 1 base from J, leaving 1 base between. Germline values: CDR1 MDHEN, CDR2 SYDVKM. The CDR3 coding sequence is TGTGCCAGCAGATCCTACGAGCAGTACTTC. Amino acids: CASRSYEQYF.

CDR3 bases: TGTGCCAGCACCAATCCGTTGGATACGCAGTATTTT. It translates to CASTNPLDTQYF. The chain carries TRBV5-5 and TRBJ2-3, with D hard to call. Germline V gives CDR1 SGHKS, CDR2 YYEKEE (reference sequence). CDR3 size: 12 residues. The germline V and J ends were trimmed by 6 bases and 6 bases, with 11 bases remaining between them.

This chain links TRBV4-3 with TRBJ2-7; 8 bases agree with TRBD1. The germline V gene encodes CDR1 LGHNA and CDR2 YSLEER. The V segment lost 0 bases and the J segment 5 bases; nucleotides outside the gene matches: 3. The CDR3 has 14 residues. This CDR3 reads CASSQEHRGNEQYF. The CDR3 DNA is TGCGCCAGCAGCCAAGAACACAGGGGGAACGAGCAGTACTTC.

The rearrangement links TRBV5-1 to TRBJ2-1; either TRBD1 or TRBD2 may supply D (6 bases each). The V end was cut by 3 bases, the J end by 6 bases, with 13 bases between. Germline V CDR1 and CDR2: SGHRS, YFSETQ. The CDR3 is 14 residues long. CDR3 bases: TGCGCCAGCAGCTCGCGCAAGGGGGGCAATGAGCAGTTCTTC. This encodes CASSSRKGGNEQFF.

This clone has just one count. J is TRBJ1-2 and V is TRBV6-5; 7 bases are shared with TRBD1. V was pared by 0 bases and J by 1 base, with 2 bases of the junction left unmatched. The CDR3 spans 15 residues. Germline V lookup: CDR1 MNHEY, CDR2 SVGAGI. CDR3 nucleotides: TGTGCCAGCAGTTACTCCGGGACAGTTAACTATGGCTACACCTTC. Encoded protein: CASSYSGTVNYGYTF.

Only one count was recorded for this clone. This rearrangement joins TRBV7-9 to TRBJ2-1; D gene uncertain. The V gene's germline CDR1 is SEHNR and CDR2 FQNEAQ (reference sequence). V lost 10 bases and J 0 bases, leaving 7 bases between the germline ends. The length of the CDR3 is 12 residues. CDR3 DNA sequence: TGTGCCACTGCAGTCTCCTACAATGAGCAGTTCTTC. Translating it yields CATAVSYNEQFF.

The V call is TRBV7-9, the J call TRBJ1-1; TRBD1 matches at 8 bases. The CDR3 has 13 amino acids. Germline assignment: CDR1 SEHNR and CDR2 FQNEAQ (reference sequence). V lost 5 bases, J lost 3 bases, and 2 bases stayed unmatched. As DNA, the CDR3 is TGTGCCAGCAGCGAGGACAGGGACACTGAAGCTTTCTTT. Amino acid sequence: CASSEDRDTEAFF. The variable domain in full, with the rest retrieved from reference TRBV7-9 and TRBJ1-1, is DTGVSQNPRHKITKRGQNVTFRCDPISEHNRLYWYRQTLGQGPEFLTYFQNEAQLEKSRLLSDRFSAERPKGSFSTLEIQRTEQGDSAMYLCASSEDRDTEAFFGQGTRLTVV.

The chain links TRBV28 to TRBJ2-7; tentative D call: TRBD2 (6 bases). Germline CDR1 reads MDHEN; CDR2 reads SYDVKM. The germline V and J ends were trimmed by 0 bases and 2 bases, with 14 bases remaining between them. The CDR3 has 16 residues. CDR3 residues: CASSLWGGDSPYEQYF. In nucleotides, the CDR3 is TGTGCCAGCAGTTTATGGGGAGGCGATAGCCCCTACGAGCAGTACTTC.

The chain joins TRBV5-4 to TRBJ2-3; D not certain. Germline CDR1 and CDR2: SGHNT and YYREEE (reference sequence). The V gene lost 0 bases and the J gene lost 2 bases, with 4 bases spanning the gap. The CDR3 consists of 13 residues. Here the CDR3 DNA reads TGTGCCAGCAGCTTGGACTACACAGATACGCAGTATTTT. Its protein product is CASSLDYTDTQYF.

A remark on this clone: Its ends do not fully match the called genes, so a read error is possible. This chain links TRBV7-3 with TRBJ2-3; the match to TRBD2 covers 9 bases. The CDR3 runs 14 residues. Germline V gene sequence: CDR1 SGHTA, CDR2 FQGTGA. CDR3 in amino acids: CASSFGTSRDTQYF. CDR3 nucleotide sequence: TGTGCCAGCAGCTTCGGGACTAGCAGAGATACGCAGTATTTT.

The CDR3 here is CASSLTGQGVGELFF. CDR3 DNA sequence: TGTGCCAGCAGCTTAACGGGACAGGGTGTGGGGGAGCTGTTTTTT. The chain carries TRBV7-3 and TRBJ2-2, with 9 bases aligning to TRBD1. Germline CDR1 and CDR2: SGHTA and FQGTGA. J was trimmed by 8 bases and V by 0 bases; bases with no gene match: 4. The CDR3 totals 15 residues.